The clone carrying this T cell receptor (beta chain) came up once. TCRdb re-called the 5' RACE reads with MiXCR, one entry per CDR3 protein. Counted here are 160,000 or so distinct CDR3 sequences, around 30% occurring once; the ten biggest clones make up around 12%. The sample is drawn from a study of T-cell memory formation after mild COVID-19. The receptor's source is an adult woman who had mild COVID-19 (a few samples of this study predate the infection). Cell type and time point are not known. The specimen was PBMCs or a T cell subset sorted from them (not recorded which).

CDR3 sequence: CAIATGTGAVAQYF. The CDR3 nucleotides read TGTGCCATCGCTACCGGGACTGGGGCAGTGGCCCAGTACTTC. V usage is TRBV3-1 and J usage is TRBJ2-5, with D possibly matching TRBD2 (6 bases). Trimming removed 10 bases from V and 9 bases from J, with 24 bases in between. The CDR3 runs to 14 residues. Germline lookup yields CDR1 LGHDT and CDR2 YNNKEL (reference sequence).